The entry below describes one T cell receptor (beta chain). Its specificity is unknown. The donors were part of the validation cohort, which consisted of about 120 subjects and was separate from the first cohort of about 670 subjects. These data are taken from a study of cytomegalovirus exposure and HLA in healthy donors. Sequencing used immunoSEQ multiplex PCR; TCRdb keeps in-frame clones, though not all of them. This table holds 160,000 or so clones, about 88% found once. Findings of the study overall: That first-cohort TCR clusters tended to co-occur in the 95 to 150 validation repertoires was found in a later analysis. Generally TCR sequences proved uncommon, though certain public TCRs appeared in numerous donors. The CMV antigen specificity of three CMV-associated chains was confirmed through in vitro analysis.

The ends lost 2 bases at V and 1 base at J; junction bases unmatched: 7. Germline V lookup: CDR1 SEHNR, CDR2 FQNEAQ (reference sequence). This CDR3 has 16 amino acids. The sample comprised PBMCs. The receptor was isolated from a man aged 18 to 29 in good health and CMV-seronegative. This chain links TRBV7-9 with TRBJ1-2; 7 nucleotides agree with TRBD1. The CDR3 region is CASSLIEQGNNYGYTF. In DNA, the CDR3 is TGTGCCAGCAGCTTAATCGAACAGGGGAATAACTATGGCTACACCTTC.